This T cell receptor (beta chain) was obtained from a study of T cells in Graves' hyperthyroidism and ophthalmopathy. Study-level findings and limits: Most expanded thyroid clonotypes above 0.001 also appeared in blood.

The source material, RNA transcripts, was used to amplify TCR beta CDR3 regions. HTBI primers drove first-round RT-PCR of the TCR CDR3. Via MiXCR, TCRdb re-called the multiplex PCR reads, giving one row per CDR3 protein. The repertoire holds about 250,000 distinct CDR3 sequences, with around 25% as singletons. About this clonotype: Its specificity is not known.

The V and J ends lost 2 bases and 7 bases, in that order; junction bases with no gene match: 4. Germline-derived CDR1 and CDR2 are ENHRY and SYGVKD. This CDR3 has 14 residues. Diagnostic assessment was based on clinical symptoms, serum thyroxine and TRAb, thyroid ultrasound and orbital computed tomography. The TCR comes from a woman between 40 and 55 years old with Graves' ophthalmopathy. Input material: blood. The V call is TRBV10-3, the J call TRBJ1-2; 10 positions match TRBD1. CDR3 bases: TGTGCCATCAGTGAGCCTAGGACAGGGGGTGGCTACACCTTC. As protein: CAISEPRTGGGYTF.